This T cell receptor (beta chain) was recovered during a study of blood T cells in healthy people across ages. Looked up from germline, CDR1 is SEHNR and CDR2 is FQNEAQ (reference sequence). The CDR3 has 16 amino acids. Trimming stripped 1 base from V and 4 bases from J, with 14 bases between. With a J-beta primer mix and a sample-barcoded 5' primer, a second PCR ran 7 to 11 cycles. Any given sample supplied a minimum of 3 million CDR3-containing paired-end reads. TCRdb re-analysed the 5' RACE reads in MiXCR, keeping a single row per CDR3 protein. The table records about 1.4 million distinct CDR3 sequences, 45% to 70% of them present only once. The sample providers were healthy Caucasian people from Russia, aged about 6 to 95. Extraction of total RNA produced a minimum of 5 micrograms from each sample.

V is TRBV7-9 and J is TRBJ2-1, with a tentative D call TRBD2 (5 bases). The sequence came from a man aged 18 to 30 in good health. Sample: blood. CDR3 amino acids: CASSLVEAAPYNEQFF. CDR3 nucleotides: TGTGCCAGCAGCTTAGTAGAAGCGGCTCCATACAATGAGCAGTTCTTC.